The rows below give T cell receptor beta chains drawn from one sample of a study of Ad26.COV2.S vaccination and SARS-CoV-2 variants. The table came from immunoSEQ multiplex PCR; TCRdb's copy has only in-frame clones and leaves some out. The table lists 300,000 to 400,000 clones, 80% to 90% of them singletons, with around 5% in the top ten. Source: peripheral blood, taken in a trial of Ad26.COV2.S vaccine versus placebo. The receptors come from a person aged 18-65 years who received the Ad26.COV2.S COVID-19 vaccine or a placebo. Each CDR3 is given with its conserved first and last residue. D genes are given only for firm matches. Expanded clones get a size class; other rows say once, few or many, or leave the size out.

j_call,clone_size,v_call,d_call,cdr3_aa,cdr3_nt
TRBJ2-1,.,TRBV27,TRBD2,CASSQGLAGRNEQFF,TGTGCCAGCAGTCAGGGACTAGCGGGGCGCAATGAGCAGTTCTTC
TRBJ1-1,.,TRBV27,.,CASYRTGRSTEAFF,TGTGCCAGCTACCGGACCGGGCGGAGCACTGAAGCTTTCTTT
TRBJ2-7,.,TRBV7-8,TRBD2,CASRPGLATSYEQYF,TGTGCCAGCAGGCCAGGACTAGCGACCTCCTACGAGCAGTACTTC
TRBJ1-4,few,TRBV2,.,CASGRDAEKLFF,TGTGCCAGCGGAAGGGACGCTGAAAAACTGTTTTTT
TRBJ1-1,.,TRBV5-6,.,CASSLDVTEAFF,TGTGCCAGCAGCTTGGACGTCACTGAAGCTTTCTTT
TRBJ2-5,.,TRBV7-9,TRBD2,CASSRFGTSGEETQYF,TGTGCCAGCAGCCGCTTTGGGACTAGCGGGGAAGAGACCCAGTACTTC
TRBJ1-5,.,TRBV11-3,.,CASSFNDEGSNQPQHF,TGTGCCAGCAGCTTTAATGACGAGGGGAGCAATCAGCCCCAGCATTTT
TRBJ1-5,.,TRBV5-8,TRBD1,CASSFMTGAGNQPQHF,TGTGCCAGCAGCTTTATGACAGGGGCTGGCAATCAGCCCCAGCATTTT
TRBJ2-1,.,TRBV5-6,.,CASSLLTAYNEQFF,TGTGCCAGCAGCTTGTTAACGGCCTACAATGAGCAGTTCTTC
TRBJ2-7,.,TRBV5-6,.,CASSLSQFIYEQYF,TGTGCCAGCAGCTTGAGCCAGTTTATCTACGAGCAGTACTTC
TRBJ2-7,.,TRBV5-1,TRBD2,CASSFSGGPTYEQYF,TGCGCCAGCAGCTTCAGCGGGGGACCTACCTACGAGCAGTACTTC
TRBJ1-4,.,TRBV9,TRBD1,CASSVGDRGSNEKLFF,TGTGCCAGCAGCGTAGGGGACAGGGGGTCTAATGAAAAACTGTTTTTT
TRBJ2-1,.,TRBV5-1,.,CASSGDGGNEQFF,TGCGCCAGCAGCGGGGACGGGGGAAATGAGCAGTTCTTC
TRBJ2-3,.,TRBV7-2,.,CASSLGASDVDTQYF,TGTGCCAGCAGCTTAGGTGCTAGCGACGTAGATACGCAGTATTTT
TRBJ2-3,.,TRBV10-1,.,CASSGSFTDTQYF,TGCGCCAGCAGTGGGAGTTTCACAGATACGCAGTATTTT